The entry below gives a single T cell receptor (beta chain) sequence along with its context. Here immunoSEQ multiplex PCR was the method, and the copy in TCRdb shows in-frame clones only, minus some. The sample carries over 65,000 clones, under 95% recorded once. The sample originates from a study of T cell changes during pregnancy in multiple sclerosis. The material sequenced was peripheral blood, taken in the first trimester of pregnancy. This clonotype was obtained from a female donor in good health, enrolled as a control in a pregnancy study.

CDR3 coding DNA: TGTGCCAGCAGGACAGGCAATCAGCCCCAGCATTTT. Translating it yields CASRTGNQPQHF. The chain is built from TRBV28 and TRBJ1-5; D perhaps matches TRBD1 (5 bases). Trimming removed 6 bases from V and 2 bases from J, with 5 bases in between. Germline V CDR1 and CDR2: MDHEN, SYDVKM. The CDR3 contains 12 residues. Drawing the rest from reference TRBV28 and TRBJ1-5, the complete variable domain is DVKVTQSSRYLVKRTGEKVFLECVQDMDHENMFWYRQDPGLGLRLIYFSYDVKMKEKGDIPEGYSVSREKKERFSLILESASTNQTSMYLCASRTGNQPQHFGDGTRLSIL.